These 16 T cell receptor beta chains were sequenced from one sample in a study of T cells after posttransplantation cyclophosphamide. Measured with immunoSEQ multiplex PCR; TCRdb has only the in-frame clones, and not every one. Recorded here are approximately 24,000 clones, with no singletons, and the ten leading clones hold around 7%. Sequenced material: PBMCs. These receptors were collected from an older woman in good health, CMV-negative, and a related stem cell transplant donor.

This clone was detected only a few times. The rearrangement links TRBV28 to TRBJ1-1; D is perhaps TRBD1 (6 bases). Trimming left V 3 bases short and J 1 base short, with 15 bases between. Germline-derived CDR1 and CDR2 are MDHEN and SYDVKM. The CDR3 is 16 amino acids. For the CDR3, the DNA is TGTGCCAGCAGTTTGGGTGCAGGGGCGAGGAACACTGAAGCTTTCTTT. Protein sequence: CASSLGAGARNTEAFF.

This clone was counted ten times or more. The chain recombines TRBV2 with TRBJ2-3, with 7 bases identical to TRBD2. Per the germline V gene, CDR1 is SNHLY and CDR2 is FYNNEI. The V gene end was trimmed by 5 bases and the J gene end by 6 bases; junction bases not matched to a gene: 2. The CDR3 loop spans 12 amino acids. The CDR3 reads CASSPGGDTQYF. CDR3 DNA sequence: TGTGCCAGCAGTCCGGGAGGTGATACGCAGTATTTT.

This clone was found many times. The chain couples TRBV6-5 to TRBJ2-3; D might be TRBD1 (7 bases). The CDR3 has 15 residues. Germline CDR1 and CDR2: MNHEY and SVGAGI. V was clipped by 6 bases and J by 1 base, with 14 bases between them. The CDR3 protein is CASSLRGTGTDTQYF. The CDR3, as DNA: TGTGCCAGCAGCCTCCGGGGGACAGGCACAGATACGCAGTATTTT.

This chain connects TRBV5-1 to TRBJ2-3, with unresolved D. Per germline, CDR1 SGHRS and CDR2 YFSETQ. Trimming pared 2 bases from V and 0 bases from J, leaving 13 bases between. The CDR3 totals 16 residues. The CDR3 DNA is TGCGCCAGCAGCTTAGAAATAGCTTCTAGCACAGATACGCAGTATTTT. It translates to CASSLEIASSTDTQYF.

This clone was observed many times. The chain is built from TRBV6-6 and TRBJ1-5; 7 bases are a match to TRBD1. The CDR3 consists of 14 residues. Germline assignment: CDR1 MNHNY and CDR2 SVGAGI (reference sequence). Losses at the gene ends were 9 bases for V and 6 bases for J; bases not matched to a gene: 11. The CDR3 nucleotides read TGTGCCAGTGATAACAGGGGAAGGGGTCAGCCCCAGCATTTT. Translated: CASDNRGRGQPQHF.

The V gene is TRBV2, the J gene TRBJ2-5; 7 bases are a match to TRBD1. Germline values: CDR1 SNHLY, CDR2 FYNNEI. Trimming cost V 6 bases and J 2 bases; bases outside gene matches: 6. This CDR3 is built from 14 residues. The CDR3 sequence: CASRRSGQQETQYF. The CDR3 DNA follows: TGTGCCAGCAGGAGATCGGGACAGCAAGAGACCCAGTACTTC.

There are many counts of this clone. The rearrangement links TRBV28 to TRBJ2-7; TRBD1 is a possible D gene (6 bases). Trimming pared 6 bases from V and 0 bases from J, leaving 9 bases between. CDR3 length: 13 amino acids. Germline V gene lookup returns CDR1 MDHEN and CDR2 SYDVKM. This chain's CDR3 is CASRPDSSYEQYF. The CDR3, as DNA: TGTGCCAGCAGACCGGACAGCTCCTACGAGCAGTACTTC.

This clone was counted only a few times. The chain couples TRBV5-1 to TRBJ2-3; D remains unclear. Germline CDR1 reads SGHRS; CDR2 reads YFSETQ. V shed 0 bases and J shed 2 bases, with 7 bases lying between them. The CDR3 consists of 14 residues. The CDR3 DNA reads TGCGCCAGCAGCTTGGCAGGTACCACAGATACGCAGTATTTT. It codes for CASSLAGTTDTQYF. Looking up the rest from reference TRBV5-1 and TRBJ2-3 gives the full variable domain: KAGVTQTPRYLIKTRGQQVTLSCSPISGHRSVSWYQQTPGQGLQFLFEYFSETQRNKGNFPGRFSGRQFSNSRSEMNVSTLELGDSALYLCASSLAGTTDTQYFGPGTRLTVL.

This clone was observed at least ten times. The DNA for the CDR3 is TGTGCCAGCAGTGAAGCCGGGACTAGCGTTTACGAGCAGTACTTC. Translation gives CASSEAGTSVYEQYF. The chain employs TRBV2 and TRBJ2-7, with 10 bases that match TRBD2. CDR1 and CDR2 from the germline V gene are SNHLY and FYNNEI. The CDR3 length is 15 residues. V shed 0 bases and J 4 bases; nucleotides not matched to a gene: 3.

This clone occurred many times. The V and J genes are TRBV29-1 and TRBJ1-5; D gene uncertain. The ends were cut back, 4 bases at V and 7 bases at J, with 11 bases in the middle. The V gene's germline CDR1 is SQVTM and CDR2 ANQGSEA. CDR3 length equals 12 residues. The CDR3 sequence is CSVGQAGQPQHF. CDR3 coding DNA: TGCAGCGTTGGCCAGGCGGGACAGCCCCAGCATTTT. Drawing the rest from reference TRBV29-1 and TRBJ1-5, the complete variable domain is SAVISQKPSRDICQRGTSLTIQCQVDSQVTMMFWYRQQPGQSLTLIATANQGSEATYESGFVIDKFPISRPNLTFSTLTVSNMSPEDSSIYLCSVGQAGQPQHFGDGTRLSIL.

This clone showed up many times. CDR3 nucleotides: TGTGCCAGCAGCGTAGATCGGGGGGCTGGCTACAATGAGCAGTTCTTC. As protein: CASSVDRGAGYNEQFF. V and J are TRBV9 and TRBJ2-1, with D tentatively TRBD2 (7 bases). V gave up 0 bases and J gave up 3 bases, with 13 bases separating them. Per germline, CDR1 SGDLS and CDR2 YYNGEE. The CDR3 is made up of 16 amino acids.

This clone came up a few times. This chain uses TRBV7-8 with TRBJ2-5, with TRBD2 matching 9 bases. This CDR3 comprises 16 residues. After removal of 1 base from V and 4 bases from J, the junction contained 7 bases not matched to a gene. Germline assignment: CDR1 SGHVS and CDR2 FQNEAQ. The CDR3 bases are TGTGCCAGCAGCTTAGGGGCTAGCGGGGTGGGAGAGACCCAGTACTTC. It translates to CASSLGASGVGETQYF.

This clone was detected ten times or more. V usage is TRBV5-6 and J usage is TRBJ2-1; D remains unclear. Trimming removed 0 bases at V and 8 bases at J, with 12 bases between. The CDR3 is 14 amino acids. Germline CDR1 is SGHDT and CDR2 is YYEEEE. CDR3 loop: CASSLVGSPHEQFF. Here the CDR3 DNA reads TGTGCCAGCAGCTTGGTTGGCAGTCCCCATGAGCAGTTCTTC. The variable domain in full, with the rest retrieved from reference TRBV5-6 and TRBJ2-1, is DAGVTQSPTHLIKTRGQQVTLRCSPKSGHDTVSWYQQALGQGPQFIFQYYEEEERQRGNFPDRFSGHQFPNYSSELNVNALLLGDSALYLCASSLVGSPHEQFFGPGTRLTVL.

The sample holds many counts of this clone. The CDR3 spells CASSRTSGGRTQYF. DNA for the CDR3: TGTGCCAGTAGCCGGACTAGCGGGGGAAGGACCCAGTACTTC. The gene calls are TRBV19 and TRBJ2-5; 13 bases are a match to TRBD2. There are 14 residues in the CDR3. V shed 6 bases and J 7 bases; nucleotides not matched to a gene: 5. CDR1 LNHDA and CDR2 SQIVND come from the germline V gene (reference sequence). Together with reference TRBV19 and TRBJ2-5, the CDR3 gives the full variable domain: DGGITQSPKYLFRKEGQNVTLSCEQNLNHDAMYWYRQDPGQGLRLIYYSQIVNDFQKGDIAEGYSVSREKKESFPLTVTSAQKNPTAFYLCASSRTSGGRTQYFGPGTRLLVL.

This clone is medium-sized by share. The J gene is TRBJ2-7, the V gene TRBV10-1; 9 positions match TRBD2. Looked up from germline, CDR1 is WNHNN and CDR2 is SYGVQD (reference sequence). The CDR3 is made up of 15 amino acids. Losses at the gene ends were 10 bases for V and 2 bases for J; bases not matched to a gene: 12. CDR3 amino acids: CATGAPGLATYEQYV. CDR3 bases: TGCGCCACCGGGGCCCCGGGACTAGCTACCTACGAGCAGTACGTC.

This clone was detected ten times or more. The V call is TRBV18, the J call TRBJ2-7, with 7 positions matching TRBD2. Germline-derived CDR1 and CDR2 are KGHSH and LQKENI. With 2 bases clipped from V and 6 bases from J, the junction kept 4 bases outside the gene matches. The CDR3 spans 13 residues. The CDR3 sequence is CASSPGRVGEQYV. The CDR3, as DNA: TGTGCCAGCTCACCAGGGAGGGTAGGCGAGCAGTACGTC.